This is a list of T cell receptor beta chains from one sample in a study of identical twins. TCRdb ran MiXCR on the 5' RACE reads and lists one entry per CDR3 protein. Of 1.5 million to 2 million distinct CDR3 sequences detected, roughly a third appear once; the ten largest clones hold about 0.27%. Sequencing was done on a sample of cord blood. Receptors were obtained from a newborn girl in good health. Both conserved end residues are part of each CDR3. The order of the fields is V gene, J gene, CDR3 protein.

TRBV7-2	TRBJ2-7	CASSLGQAGPQYF
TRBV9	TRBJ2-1	CASSGGTSGAVNEQFF
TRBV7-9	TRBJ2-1	CASSPPAAAYNEQFF
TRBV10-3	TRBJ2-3	CAISGPGGTAFTDTQYF
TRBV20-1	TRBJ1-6	CSALRGYNSPLHF
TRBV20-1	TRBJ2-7	CSARWGSSYEQYF
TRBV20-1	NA	CSASRGSRYEQYF
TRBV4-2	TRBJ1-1	CASSQEGGTGKGGTEAFF
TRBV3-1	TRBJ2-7	CASSPYPLLHEQYF
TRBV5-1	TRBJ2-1	CASSFGQLTTSGYYNEQFF
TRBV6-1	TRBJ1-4	CASSAYQGPNEKLFF